One and the same sample provided the 15 T cell receptor beta chains below, sequenced in a study of blood T cell repertoires in COVID-19. Repertoires were generated with immunoSEQ multiplex PCR, while TCRdb's copy carries only in-frame clones and drops some. The sample lists 140,000 to 150,000 clones; 80% were seen once. The sample comprised peripheral blood. Receptors were obtained from a man between 65 and 85 years old who had recovered from COVID-19.

The rearrangement links TRBV15 to TRBJ2-2; weak D call: TRBD1 (5 bases). This CDR3 has 14 amino acids. V lost 0 bases to trimming and J lost 5 bases, with 7 bases between them. Germline lookup yields CDR1 LNHNV and CDR2 YYDKDF (reference sequence). CDR3 sequence reads: CATSRDQGTGELFF. In nucleotides, the CDR3 is TGTGCCACCAGCAGAGATCAGGGAACCGGGGAGCTGTTTTTT.

This clone was detected once. The chain joins TRBV21-1 to TRBJ2-2; TRBD2 was called by the table and not checked on the DNA. TRBV21-1 constitutes a pseudogene. This CDR3 is 18 amino acids long. CDR3 nucleotides: TGTGCCCGGGGGACTAGCGGGAGGAAGGTCGGTGACACCGGGGAGCTGTTTTTT. This sequence encodes CARGTSGRKVGDTGELFF.

This clone turned up a few times. The chain has TRBV14 and TRBJ1-6; 8 positions agree with TRBD1. Losses at the gene ends were 3 bases for V and 11 bases for J; bases not matched to a gene: 6. The CDR3 contains 14 residues. Germline V gene lookup returns CDR1 SGHDN and CDR2 FVKESK. The DNA of the CDR3 is TGTGCCAGCAGCCACTCAGGGGGCACTGCACCCCTCCACTTT. It specifies CASSHSGGTAPLHF.

The rearrangement joins TRBV12-5 to TRBJ2-1; 12 bases are shared with TRBD2. The V and J ends lost 6 bases and 2 bases, in that order; junction bases with no gene match: 20. Germline V gives CDR1 LGHNT, CDR2 FRNRAP. This CDR3 is 21 amino acids long. The CDR3, as DNA: TGTGCTAGTGGCCTCCGGACCCTTCCGGGACTAGCGGGTCCTACCTACAATGAGCAGTTCTTC. Its translation is CASGLRTLPGLAGPTYNEQFF.

The chain uses TRBV7-2 and TRBJ2-3; 7 nucleotides agree with TRBD2. CDR1 SGHTA and CDR2 FQGNSA come from the germline V gene. The CDR3 consists of 15 residues. V shed 4 bases and J 0 bases; nucleotides not matched to a gene: 4. CDR3 DNA sequence: TGTGCCAGCAGCTGGGGGACTACCAGCACAGATACGCAGTATTTT. Its protein is CASSWGTTSTDTQYF. Variable domain in full (rest from reference TRBV7-2 and TRBJ2-3): GAGVSQSPSNKVTEKGKDVELRCDPISGHTALYWYRQSLGQGLEFLIYFQGNSAPDKSGLPSDRFSAERTGGSVSTLTIQRTQQEDSAVYLCASSWGTTSTDTQYFGPGTRLTVL.

The J gene is TRBJ2-7, the V gene TRBV12-5; D gene unclear. This CDR3 has 15 amino acids. CDR1 is LGHNT and CDR2 is FRNRAP in the germline V gene. Trimming shortened V by 6 bases and J by 1 base, and 16 bases separated the two germline ends. The CDR3 loop is CASGPDSPASYEQYF. The CDR3 nucleotides read TGTGCTAGTGGACCTGACTCGCCAGCTTCCTACGAGCAGTACTTC. Filled out from reference TRBV12-5 and TRBJ2-7, the complete variable domain reads DARVTQTPRHKVTEMGQEVTMRCQPILGHNTVFWYRQTMMQGLELLAYFRNRAPLDDSGMPKDRFSAEMPDATLATLKIQPSEPRDSAVYFCASGPDSPASYEQYFGPGTRLTVT.

This chain uses TRBV6-6 with TRBJ1-2; TRBD1 agrees at 7 bases. With V trimmed by 6 bases and J by 4 bases, 14 bases remained unmatched. The CDR3 extends over 16 amino acids. Germline V gives CDR1 MNHNY, CDR2 SVGAGI (reference sequence). In DNA, the CDR3 is TGTGCCAGCAGCCCCGACAGGGCAGCCGATCGCTATGGCTACACCTTC. Amino acid sequence: CASSPDRAADRYGYTF.

The J gene is TRBJ1-2, the V gene TRBV5-4, with D uncertain. The CDR3 sequence is 15 residues long. Per germline, CDR1 SGHNT and CDR2 YYREEE (reference sequence). Trimming removed 2 bases from V and 1 base from J, with 12 bases in between. Here the CDR3 DNA reads TGTGCCAGCAGCTTTGACGGGAACATTAACTATGGCTACACCTTC. Its protein product is CASSFDGNINYGYTF.

The chain uses TRBV29-1 and TRBJ2-3, with 9 bases identical to TRBD2. V was clipped by 3 bases and J by 3 bases; unmatched bases: 7. The CDR3 has 15 amino acids. CDR1 is SQVTM and CDR2 is ANQGSEA in the germline V gene. The CDR3 reads CSVEAGGPRTDTQYF. CDR3 DNA: TGCAGCGTTGAGGCGGGAGGGCCTCGAACAGATACGCAGTATTTT.

This sequence joins TRBV2 and TRBJ1-5; D ambiguous. The germline gives CDR1 SNHLY, CDR2 FYNNEI. The CDR3 length is 16 residues. Trimming shortened V by 7 bases and J by 3 bases, and 19 bases separated the two germline ends. The CDR3 DNA reads TGTGCCAGCACCGAGGGCGGGAACTGGAACAATCAGCCCCAGCATTTT. It codes for CASTEGGNWNNQPQHF.

This CDR3 reads CASSATGGNTGELFF. The CDR3 DNA is TGTGCCAGCAGTGCCACAGGGGGCAACACCGGGGAGCTGTTTTTT. The chain employs TRBV25-1 and TRBJ2-2, with 9 bases fitting TRBD1. The length of the CDR3 is 15 residues. The V and J ends lost 4 bases and 2 bases, in that order; junction bases with no gene match: 2. Germline V gene sequence: CDR1 MGHDK, CDR2 SYGVNS. Supplemented by reference TRBV25-1 and TRBJ2-2, the full variable domain reads EADIYQTPRYLVIGTGKKITLECSQTMGHDKMYWYQQDPGMELHLIHYSYGVNSTEKGDLSSESTVSRIRTEHFPLTLESARPSHTSQYLCASSATGGNTGELFFGEGSRLTVL.

This rearrangement joins TRBV9 to TRBJ2-1; 11 nucleotides align to TRBD2. Germline CDR1 SGDLS, CDR2 YYNGEE. The trim removed 3 bases at V and 8 bases at J, leaving 7 bases unmatched. The CDR3 loop spans 15 amino acids. The chain's CDR3 is CASSASSGRLDEQFF. CDR3 nucleotides: TGTGCCAGCAGCGCATCTAGCGGGAGGCTCGATGAGCAGTTCTTC.

The J gene is TRBJ2-1, the V gene TRBV7-8, with 15 bases matching TRBD2. Trimming took 1 base from V and 8 from J; bases not matched to a gene: 12. The germline CDR1 and CDR2 sequences are SGHVS and FQNEAQ. The CDR3 covers 19 residues. This chain's CDR3 is CASSLDVLGLAGGWDEQFF. CDR3 nucleotide sequence: TGTGCCAGCAGCTTAGACGTTCTGGGACTAGCGGGAGGTTGGGATGAGCAGTTCTTC.

The CDR3 loop is CASSEWGVGNTIYF. DNA of the CDR3: TGTGCCAGCAGTGAGTGGGGGGTAGGAAACACCATATATTTT. The chain couples TRBV6-1 to TRBJ1-3; a weak D match, TRBD1 (5 bases). CDR1 and CDR2 from the germline V gene are MNHNS and SASEGT. The CDR3 length is 14 residues. The ends were cut back, 3 bases at V and 4 bases at J, with 10 bases in the middle.

The rearrangement links TRBV6-7 to TRBJ1-5; the D gene is possibly TRBD1 (5 bases). TRBV6-7 is annotated as an ORF whose role is uncertain. CDR3 length: 15 residues. With 10 bases removed from V and 1 base from J, the gap between germline ends came to 17 bases. CDR3 amino acids: CAISVGARSNQPQHF. The CDR3 bases are TGTGCCATTTCTGTAGGGGCGCGAAGCAATCAGCCCCAGCATTTT.